A single sample is the source of the 21 T cell receptor beta chains below, sequenced in a study of human T cells and chemical hapten exposure. Sample time point: healthy volunteer bleed at 6 weeks. Whole blood, unfractionated, served as the material for total RNA extraction. From the RACE reads, TCRdb called clonotypes with MiXCR, one entry per CDR3 protein. The sample has around 45,000 distinct CDR3 sequences, about 3.7% seen once. Sequenced input: whole blood. Receptors originate from a human donor in good health. Some clones in this sample may be carry-over from other donors' samples.

This clonotype was observed at least ten times. J is TRBJ2-6 and V is TRBV6-1; D tentatively reads TRBD1 or TRBD2 (5 bases each). The CDR3 loop spans 16 amino acids. Trimming stripped 0 bases from V and 2 bases from J, with 8 bases between. Germline values: CDR1 MNHNS, CDR2 SASEGT. The CDR3 nucleotides read TGTGCCAGCAGTGAAGCTTTGGGGGCTGGGGCCAACGTCCTGACTTTC. Its translation: CASSEALGAGANVLTF.

This clonotype has at least ten counts. V usage is TRBV5-1 and J usage is TRBJ1-5, with D possibly TRBD1 on 6 matching bases. With 4 bases removed from V and 3 bases from J, the gap between germline ends came to 14 bases. The germline V gene encodes CDR1 SGHRS and CDR2 YFSETQ. The CDR3 covers 15 residues. CDR3 DNA: TGCGCCAGCAGCCCTGGACAGTCCCCCAATCAGCCCCAGCATTTT. Translated, it gives CASSPGQSPNQPQHF.

This clonotype was recorded many times. The chain has TRBV25-1 and TRBJ2-2; D is undetermined. The CDR3 consists of 11 residues. V shed 7 bases and J shed 3 bases, with 3 bases lying between them. CDR1 MGHDK and CDR2 SYGVNS come from the germline V gene. CDR3 amino acids: CASTYTGELFF. For the CDR3, the DNA is TGTGCCAGCACCTACACCGGGGAGCTGTTTTTT. Supplemented by reference TRBV25-1 and TRBJ2-2, the full variable domain reads EADIYQTPRYLVIGTGKKITLECSQTMGHDKMYWYQQDPGMELHLIHYSYGVNSTEKGDLSSESTVSRIRTEHFPLTLESARPSHTSQYLCASTYTGELFFGEGSRLTVL.

This clonotype showed up many times. This chain connects TRBV20-1 to TRBJ1-1; a possible D gene is TRBD1 (6 bases). V gave up 1 base and J gave up 0 bases, with 18 bases separating them. Per the germline V gene, CDR1 is DFQATT and CDR2 is SNEGSKA (reference sequence). The CDR3 spans 17 residues. This CDR3 reads CSARVRSLDRLNTEAFF. DNA of the CDR3: TGCAGTGCTAGAGTTCGTTCCCTTGACAGGTTGAACACTGAAGCTTTCTTT.

There are many counts of this clonotype. The rearrangement links TRBV12-3 or TRBV12-4 to TRBJ2-2, with TRBD2 matching over 9 bases. V lost 0 bases, J lost 4 bases, and 3 bases stayed unmatched. The CDR3 runs to 16 residues. The CDR3 coding sequence is TGTGCCAGCAGTTTAGCCTCTAGCGGGACCACCGGGGAGCTGTTTTTT. Protein: CASSLASSGTTGELFF.

This clonotype was counted ten times or more. The chain has TRBV25-1 and TRBJ2-3, with TRBD2 identical over 7 bases. Losses at the gene ends were 0 bases for V and 2 bases for J; bases not matched to a gene: 5. CDR3 size: 16 residues. Germline V CDR1 and CDR2: MGHDK, SYGVNS. The CDR3, as DNA: TGTGCCAGCAGTGAATATCGAACTAGCGCCACAGATACGCAGTATTTT. Amino acids: CASSEYRTSATDTQYF.

This clonotype was detected ten times or more. The V gene is TRBV30, the J gene TRBJ2-7; D possibly corresponds to TRBD2 (5 bases). CDR3 size: 14 residues. Deletions cut 1 base from V and 0 bases from J, with 10 bases between. Germline values: CDR1 GTSNPN, CDR2 SVGIG (reference sequence). CDR3 in DNA: TGTGCCTGGAGTGAGAGGGTGACCTCCTACGAGCAGTACTTC. Encoded protein: CAWSERVTSYEQYF.

This clonotype appeared many times. Here the CDR3 reads CASSPQTGILSYEQYF. CDR3 coding DNA: TGTGCCAGCAGCCCCCAAACAGGGATACTCTCCTACGAGCAGTACTTC. This chain connects TRBV7-9 to TRBJ2-7, with D possibly TRBD1 on 6 matching bases. Germline CDR1 SEHNR, CDR2 FQNEAQ (reference sequence). This CDR3 has 16 amino acids. V lost 5 bases and J 0 bases, leaving 17 bases between the germline ends.

Ten or more counts support this clonotype. The chain uses TRBV4-1 and TRBJ1-6, with D maybe TRBD1 (5 bases). V was cut by 3 bases and J by 4 bases, with 13 bases left in between. CDR1 MGHRA and CDR2 YSYEKL come from the germline V gene. This CDR3 is 16 amino acids long. CDR3 DNA: TGCGCCAGCAGCCATAGCCCCGGGACGTATAATTCACCCCTCCACTTT. Translated, it gives CASSHSPGTYNSPLHF.

This clonotype was counted between two and nine times. This sequence joins TRBV14 and TRBJ2-5; TRBD1 matches at 11 bases. J gave up 6 bases and V 1 base, and 10 bases lay outside the gene matches. This CDR3 has 17 residues. Germline V gives CDR1 SGHDN, CDR2 FVKESK. CDR3: CASSQGSRDRGFKTQYF. The CDR3 DNA sequence: TGTGCCAGCAGCCAAGGAAGCCGGGACAGGGGGTTTAAGACCCAGTACTTC.

Ten or more counts support this clonotype. The V gene is TRBV2, the J gene TRBJ2-3; 10 nucleotides line up with TRBD2. The CDR3 covers 17 residues. J gave up 4 bases and V 8 bases, and 15 bases lay outside the gene matches. The germline CDR1 and CDR2 sequences are SNHLY and FYNNEI. The CDR3 DNA sequence: TGTGCCAGCGACGGGGACCCGCTAGCGGGAGTGGCAGATACGCAGTATTTT. Residues: CASDGDPLAGVADTQYF.

This clonotype showed up just once. This may stem from a read error, because a much larger clone lies one nucleotide away. The chain joins TRBV7-3 to TRBJ2-1, with D possibly being TRBD1 (6 bases). This CDR3 has 15 residues. Germline V lookup: CDR1 SGHTA, CDR2 FQGTGA. Here the CDR3 reads CASSLIGLGDNEQLF. For the CDR3, the DNA is TGTGCCAGCAGCTTAATTGGGCTAGGGGACAATGAGCAGCTCTTC.

For this clonotype: Being one base from a much bigger clone, this may be a read error. The DNA of the CDR3 is TGTGTCAGCAGCCAGGAGACTAGCGGGGCGAACACCGGGGAGCTGTTTTTT. Its protein product is CVSSQETSGANTGELFF. This chain uses TRBV4-2 with TRBJ2-2, with 11 bases fitting TRBD2. This CDR3 is built from 17 residues. CDR1 is LGHNA, CDR2 YNFKEQ, per germline.

This clonotype was found many times. The chain links TRBV12-3 or TRBV12-4 to TRBJ1-5; TRBD1 might be the D (5 bases). V was pared by 2 bases and J by 2 bases, with 10 bases between. This CDR3 contains 15 residues. CDR3 nucleotides: TGTGCCAGCAGTTTAACAGGCGATGGCAATCAGCCCCAGCATTTT. Translated, it gives CASSLTGDGNQPQHF.

This chain links TRBV5-1 with TRBJ2-1, with 7 bases lining up with TRBD2. Germline V CDR1 and CDR2: SGHRS, YFSETQ. V lost 3 bases to trimming and J lost 6 bases; unmatched junction nucleotides: 15. There are 17 residues in the CDR3. The CDR3 loop reads CASSSAGLAESINEQFF. The CDR3 region has the DNA TGCGCCAGCAGCTCTGCCGGCCTAGCGGAGAGCATCAATGAGCAGTTCTTC.

The sample holds many counts of this clonotype. One end of the junction varies from germline; a read error may be responsible. The V and J genes are TRBV20-1 and TRBJ1-2; 8 positions agree with TRBD1. Germline values: CDR1 DFQATT, CDR2 SNEGSKA (reference sequence). There are 15 residues in the CDR3. In nucleotides, the CDR3 is TGCAGTGCCCAGGGGGCAGGGGATCCTAAGTATGGCTACACCTTC. Its translation is CSAQGAGDPKYGYTF.

This clonotype occurred many times. This chain connects TRBV7-2 to TRBJ1-2; D is possibly TRBD1 (6 bases). From germline, CDR1 is SGHTA and CDR2 FQGNSA. The ends were cut back, 1 base at V and 6 bases at J, with 18 bases in the middle. The CDR3 spans 16 residues. The CDR3 bases are TGTGCCAGCAGCTTAGGCCTAAACAGGGAAAGGGATGGCTACACCTTC. Its translation: CASSLGLNRERDGYTF. Full variable domain (outside the CDR3, taken from reference TRBV7-2 and TRBJ1-2): GAGVSQSPSNKVTEKGKDVELRCDPISGHTALYWYRQSLGQGLEFLIYFQGNSAPDKSGLPSDRFSAERTGGSVSTLTIQRTQQEDSAVYLCASSLGLNRERDGYTFGSGTRLTVV.

This clonotype was counted at least ten times. J is TRBJ1-1 and V is TRBV9; D call uncertain. Germline V CDR1 and CDR2: SGDLS, YYNGEE. CDR3 size: 14 residues. V lost 4 bases, J lost 5 bases, and 15 bases lay in between. CDR3 sequence: CASSTAGAGTEAFF. The CDR3 nucleotides are TGTGCCAGCAGCACCGCAGGTGCGGGTACTGAAGCTTTCTTT.

This clonotype was recorded at least ten times. This sequence joins TRBV20-1 and TRBJ1-5; D gene unclear. Germline-derived CDR1 and CDR2 are DFQATT and SNEGSKA (reference sequence). This CDR3 has 15 amino acids. Trimming removed 0 bases from V and 2 bases from J, with 11 bases in between. The CDR3 sequence is CSARDHLKGNQPQHF. Here the CDR3 DNA reads TGCAGTGCTAGAGATCACCTAAAGGGCAATCAGCCCCAGCATTTT.

Only a few counts were recorded for this clonotype. The chain combines TRBV29-1 with TRBJ2-1; the D is unclear. Trimming pared 7 bases from V and 0 bases from J, leaving 10 bases between. Germline V gene lookup returns CDR1 SQVTM and CDR2 ANQGSEA. The CDR3 is 13 residues long. The CDR3 spells CSGGRTSYNEQFF. CDR3 nucleotides: TGCAGCGGAGGTCGGACCTCCTACAATGAGCAGTTCTTC.

This clonotype was observed a handful of times. This rearrangement joins TRBV29-1 to TRBJ2-3; 7 nucleotides agree with TRBD2. The CDR3 sequence is 15 residues long. Germline-derived CDR1 and CDR2 are SQVTM and ANQGSEA. Losses at the gene ends were 4 bases for V and 2 bases for J; bases not matched to a gene: 9. For the CDR3, the DNA is TGCAGCGTTGGTCTCCGGGGACTAATCACAGATACGCAGTATTTT. Translating gives CSVGLRGLITDTQYF.